These 12 T cell receptor beta chains came from one sample sequenced in a study of CD8+ T cells in alopecia areata. As to treatment: oral pan-JAK inhibitor, 5-10 mg twice daily. It was cDNA, reverse transcribed from extracted RNA, that served as the sequencing template. Assay: immunoSEQ multiplex PCR; the TCRdb copy retains only in-frame clones and omits some. The sample yields approximately 210,000 clones, approximately 65% seen once. The sample consisted of CD4+ T cells sorted from blood, taken at week 44, from a patient treated with tofacitinib. Source of these receptors: a human donor with alopecia areata.

The chain is built from TRBV20-1 and TRBJ2-5; no clear D gene. The CDR3 totals 11 residues. V was trimmed by 1 base and J by 5 bases, leaving 5 bases between them. CDR1 is DFQATT and CDR2 is SNEGSKA in the germline V gene (reference sequence). The CDR3 loop is CSARGTETQYF. CDR3 sequence (DNA): TGCAGTGCTAGAGGAACGGAGACCCAGTACTTC.

This clone was found a few times. The V gene is TRBV27, the J gene TRBJ2-5; 14 positions agree with TRBD2. The CDR3 runs to 17 residues. Germline trimming cut 5 bases from V and 1 base from J; bases unmatched to any gene: 6. CDR1 and CDR2 from the germline V gene are MNHEY and SMNVEV (reference sequence). The CDR3 sequence: CASSTGTSGGFQETQYF. The CDR3 DNA reads as TGTGCCAGCAGTACTGGGACTAGCGGGGGATTCCAAGAGACCCAGTACTTC.

The gene calls are TRBV10-3 and TRBJ2-7; maybe TRBD1 (6 bases). This CDR3 region has 14 residues. The V gene lost 2 bases and the J gene lost 2 bases, with 10 bases spanning the gap. Germline CDR1 ENHRY, CDR2 SYGVKD. CDR3 sequence: CAISEPDRAYEQYF. CDR3 nucleotides: TGTGCCATCAGTGAGCCGGACAGAGCCTACGAGCAGTACTTC.

The chain recombines TRBV7-3 with TRBJ2-1, with TRBD1 matching 7 bases. With V trimmed by 4 bases and J by 8 bases, 2 bases remained unmatched. This CDR3 is 12 amino acids long. Germline CDR1 is SGHTA and CDR2 is FQGTGA. DNA for the CDR3: TGTGCCAGCAGCTCGACAGGGTATGAGCAGTTCTTC. Translated: CASSSTGYEQFF.

This clone was observed a few times. This CDR3 is CSATDSHYGYTF. The CDR3, as DNA: TGCAGCGCTACCGACAGTCACTATGGCTACACCTTC. J is TRBJ1-2 and V is TRBV29-1, with D maybe TRBD1 (5 bases). V shed 7 bases and J shed 3 bases, with 12 bases lying between them. The CDR3 extends over 12 amino acids. Germline V CDR1 and CDR2: SQVTM, ANQGSEA.

This clone occurred a few times. The V call is TRBV19, the J call TRBJ2-6; D is ambiguous. This CDR3 has 16 residues. CDR1 is LNHDA, CDR2 SQIVND, per germline (reference sequence). With 8 bases removed from V and 0 bases from J, the gap between germline ends came to 14 bases. CDR3 sequence reads: CASGPGQSSGANVLTF. CDR3 bases: TGTGCCAGTGGACCGGGCCAAAGCTCTGGGGCCAACGTCCTGACTTTC.

The chain employs TRBV7-8 and TRBJ2-3, with D maybe TRBD2 (6 bases). V was shortened by 2 bases and J by 4 bases, with 13 bases between the two germline ends. This CDR3 has 15 amino acids. Germline loops: CDR1 SGHVS, CDR2 FQNEAQ. Here the CDR3 reads CASSLRTGEPDTQYF. The CDR3 coding sequence is TGTGCCAGCAGCTTAAGGACGGGGGAGCCAGATACGCAGTATTTT.

The chain combines TRBV4-3 with TRBJ1-5; D remains ambiguous. The ends were cut back, 0 bases at V and 0 bases at J, with 6 bases in the middle. Germline V lookup: CDR1 LGHNA, CDR2 YSLEER. This CDR3 is built from 15 residues. The CDR3 loop is CASSQDPVSNQPQHF. In DNA, the CDR3 is TGCGCCAGCAGCCAAGATCCTGTTAGCAATCAGCCCCAGCATTTT.

The rearrangement links TRBV6-5 to TRBJ1-1; D unclear. Germline V lookup: CDR1 MNHEY, CDR2 SVGAGI. The CDR3 covers 13 residues. V was clipped by 0 bases and J by 5 bases, with 7 bases between them. CDR3 DNA sequence: TGTGCCAGCAGTTACTCGGGCAGAACTGAAGCTTTCTTT. Translating gives CASSYSGRTEAFF.

This chain links TRBV27 with TRBJ1-3; D remains unclear. This CDR3 region has 14 residues. Germline CDR1 MNHEY, CDR2 SMNVEV (reference sequence). V was cut by 5 bases and J by 4 bases, with 12 bases left in between. CDR3 sequence: CASSTGLKGNTIYF. The CDR3 DNA sequence: TGTGCCAGCAGTACCGGGCTGAAAGGAAACACCATATATTTT.

The chain couples TRBV7-2 to TRBJ2-3, with D maybe TRBD2 (5 bases). This CDR3 comprises 12 residues. In germline, CDR1 is SGHTA, CDR2 FQGNSA. Trimming left V 5 bases short and J 6 bases short, with 9 bases between. The CDR3 reads CASSGGSDTQYF. The CDR3 DNA reads TGTGCCAGCAGCGGCGGGTCGGATACGCAGTATTTT.

This clone turned up a few times. The genes are TRBV15 and TRBJ2-7; D ambiguous. In germline, CDR1 is LNHNV, CDR2 YYDKDF (reference sequence). The V gene lost 3 bases and the J gene lost 5 bases, with 14 bases spanning the gap. The CDR3 totals 14 residues. CDR3 region: CATSRRMGFDEQYF. Here the CDR3 DNA reads TGTGCCACCAGCAGGAGGATGGGTTTCGACGAGCAGTACTTC.